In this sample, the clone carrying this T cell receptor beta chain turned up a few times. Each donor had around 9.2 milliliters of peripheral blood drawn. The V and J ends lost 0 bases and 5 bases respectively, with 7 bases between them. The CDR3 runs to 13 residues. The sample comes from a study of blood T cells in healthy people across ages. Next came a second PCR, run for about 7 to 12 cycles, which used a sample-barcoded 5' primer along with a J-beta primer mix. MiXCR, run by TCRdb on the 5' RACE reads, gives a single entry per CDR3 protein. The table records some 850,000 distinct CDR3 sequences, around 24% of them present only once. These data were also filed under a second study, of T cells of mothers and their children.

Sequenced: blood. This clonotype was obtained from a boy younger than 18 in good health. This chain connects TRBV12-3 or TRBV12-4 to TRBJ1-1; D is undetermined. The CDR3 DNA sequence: TGTGCCAGCAGTTTAGCGCTTAAGACTGAAGCTTTCTTT. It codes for CASSLALKTEAFF.